These 27 T cell receptor beta chains were all obtained from the same sample, sequenced in a study of radiation and T cells in renal cell carcinoma. Stated time point: baseline pretreatment blood. The treatment here: 15 Gy SBRT to primary tumor, nephrectomy 4 weeks later. Generated by immunoSEQ multiplex PCR, the TCRdb table keeps only in-frame clones and is missing some. The table includes some 110,000 clones, roughly 80% detected once. The starting material was blood, obtained from a patient whose treatment included radiotherapy and nephrectomy. These receptors were collected from a woman aged 55-69 years with renal cell carcinoma.

In its sample, this clone was seen once. The chain is built from TRBV2 and TRBJ2-3; 7 bases are a match to TRBD1. The CDR3 sequence is 12 residues long. Trimming at V came to 5 bases and at J to 7 bases, leaving 3 bases not matched to a gene. Germline V gives CDR1 SNHLY, CDR2 FYNNEI. CDR3: CASSTGEHTQYF. CDR3 in DNA: TGTGCCAGCAGTACAGGGGAACATACGCAGTATTTT.

This clone was counted between two and nine times. Other DNA sequences in this specimen translate into the identical CDR3. This chain links TRBV19 with TRBJ2-7, with D perhaps being TRBD1 or TRBD2 (5 bases each). CDR3 length: 12 residues. Per the germline V gene, CDR1 is LNHDA and CDR2 is SQIVND (reference sequence). Trimming shortened V by 5 bases and J by 2 bases, and 7 bases separated the two germline ends. Written as DNA, the CDR3 is TGTGCCAGTAGTGGGGGACCCTACGAGCAGTACTTC. Translated: CASSGGPYEQYF.

The rearrangement joins TRBV9 to TRBJ1-2, with 9 bases lining up with TRBD1. This CDR3 contains 13 residues. The ends lost 0 bases at V and 7 bases at J; junction bases unmatched: 1. Per germline, CDR1 SGDLS and CDR2 YYNGEE. CDR3 in amino acids: CASSVGDRVGYTF. The CDR3 DNA reads as TGTGCCAGCAGCGTAGGGGACAGGGTTGGCTACACCTTC.

The J gene is TRBJ2-5, the V gene TRBV14, with 7 bases aligning to TRBD1. With 4 bases clipped from V and 2 bases from J, the junction kept 4 bases outside the gene matches. The CDR3 has 14 residues. Germline CDR1 SGHDN, CDR2 FVKESK. CDR3 residues: CASSLRQGQETQYF. The CDR3 DNA reads TGTGCCAGCAGCCTTCGACAGGGTCAAGAGACCCAGTACTTC.

The J gene is TRBJ2-7, the V gene TRBV4-2, with D unclear. V lost 5 bases and J lost 3, with 11 bases in between. In germline, CDR1 is LGHNA, CDR2 YNFKEQ. This CDR3 region has 13 residues. This CDR3 is CASSLVGIYEQYF. The CDR3 nucleotides read TGTGCCAGCAGCTTGGTAGGAATCTACGAGCAGTACTTC.

This chain links TRBV15 with TRBJ2-7; 12 bases are a match to TRBD1. Trimming took 3 bases from V and 7 from J; bases not matched to a gene: 7. Germline assignment: CDR1 LNHNV and CDR2 YYDKDF (reference sequence). This CDR3 comprises 15 residues. The CDR3 here is CATSRDGTGGREQYF. The CDR3 nucleotides are TGTGCCACCAGCAGGGATGGGACAGGGGGCCGGGAGCAGTACTTC.

The chain uses TRBV6-1 and TRBJ2-5; D call uncertain. The CDR3 consists of 16 residues. V lost 4 bases to trimming and J lost 1 base, with 16 bases between them. Germline assignment: CDR1 MNHNS and CDR2 SASEGT. The CDR3 protein is CASSVGKGVGQETQYF. The CDR3 DNA reads as TGTGCCAGCAGTGTGGGAAAGGGCGTGGGCCAAGAGACCCAGTACTTC.

As DNA, the CDR3 is TGTGCCAGCAGCTTAGAATTCTCCCCAGTTACCGGGGAGCTGTTTTTT. The encoded protein is CASSLEFSPVTGELFF. The rearrangement joins TRBV7-2 to TRBJ2-2; no definite D call. The CDR3 is 16 residues long. The V end lost 1 base, the J end lost 5 bases, and 14 bases lay between the germline ends. CDR1 is SGHTA, CDR2 FQGNSA, per germline.

This chain connects TRBV11-2 to TRBJ1-1; possible D gene TRBD1, 5 bases. Germline V lookup: CDR1 SGHAT, CDR2 FQNNGV. The CDR3 is 13 amino acids. With 3 bases removed from V and 5 bases from J, the gap between germline ends came to 10 bases. The DNA for the CDR3 is TGTGCCAGCAGCTTCTGGGGGGGTACTGAAGCTTTCTTT. Its protein product is CASSFWGGTEAFF.

The count of this clone is one. The chain employs TRBV19 and TRBJ1-2, with D possibly being TRBD1 (6 bases). V was trimmed by 7 bases and J by 6 bases, leaving 18 bases between them. The CDR3 covers 14 residues. Germline V lookup: CDR1 LNHDA, CDR2 SQIVND (reference sequence). In DNA, the CDR3 is TGTGCCAGTACCCTCCAGGGCAGGGGTGATGGCTACACCTTC. This codes for CASTLQGRGDGYTF.

This clone came up a few times. This chain uses TRBV30 with TRBJ1-2; possible D gene TRBD1, 5 bases. V lost 2 bases and J 4 bases, leaving 14 bases between the germline ends. The CDR3 totals 14 residues. Germline V gene lookup returns CDR1 GTSNPN and CDR2 SVGIG (reference sequence). CDR3 nucleotides: TGTGCCTGGAGTCCTACTGGGGGACCCTATGGCTACACCTTC. Its protein product is CAWSPTGGPYGYTF.

V is TRBV7-2 and J is TRBJ1-2; 7 nucleotides align to TRBD1. Looked up from germline, CDR1 is SGHTA and CDR2 is FQGNSA. Trimming at V came to 5 bases and at J to 2 bases, leaving 2 bases not matched to a gene. The CDR3 is made up of 13 amino acids. CDR3 residues: CASSDRENYGYTF. DNA of the CDR3: TGTGCCAGCAGCGACAGGGAGAACTATGGCTACACCTTC.

The genes are TRBV2 and TRBJ2-3, with unresolved D. CDR1 and CDR2 from the germline V gene are SNHLY and FYNNEI. V was cut by 6 bases and J by 3 bases, with 16 bases left in between. The CDR3 extends over 15 amino acids. The CDR3 sequence is CASRAVGIGTDTQYF. Here the CDR3 DNA reads TGTGCCAGCAGGGCGGTAGGGATCGGTACAGATACGCAGTATTTT.

V usage is TRBV6-6 and J usage is TRBJ2-5; tentative D call: TRBD1 (7 bases). The germline V and J ends were trimmed by 7 bases and 2 bases, with 17 bases remaining between them. Germline values: CDR1 MNHNY, CDR2 SVGAGI (reference sequence). CDR3 length: 15 residues. The CDR3 DNA reads as TGTGCCAGCACCAGAAGGAGGGGGCTACAAGAGACCCAGTACTTC. This sequence encodes CASTRRRGLQETQYF.

CDR3 nucleotide sequence: TGCGCCAGCAGCCAGGCGACTAGCGGGAGGGGAGGTGAGCAGTTCTTC. Encoded protein: CASSQATSGRGGEQFF. The chain joins TRBV4-1 to TRBJ2-1; the match to TRBD2 covers 14 bases. J gave up 9 bases and V 3 bases, and 7 bases lay outside the gene matches. Per the germline V gene, CDR1 is MGHRA and CDR2 is YSYEKL. This CDR3 contains 16 residues.

The chain joins TRBV25-1 to TRBJ1-2; TRBD1 aligns across 7 bases. J gave up 1 base and V 7 bases, and 12 bases lay outside the gene matches. The CDR3 length is 16 residues. CDR1 is MGHDK and CDR2 is SYGVNS in the germline V gene. CDR3 region: CASTSSRDRYNYGYTF. CDR3 in DNA: TGTGCCAGCACCTCCTCCCGGGACAGATATAACTATGGCTACACCTTC.

This clone was seen a single time. The rearrangement joins TRBV27 to TRBJ1-2; a possible D gene is TRBD1 (5 bases). The CDR3 runs to 16 residues. Germline V gene sequence: CDR1 MNHEY, CDR2 SMNVEV (reference sequence). Trimming removed 6 bases from V and 8 bases from J, with 25 bases in between. The CDR3 sequence: CASSLTGLEMMRGYTF. The CDR3 nucleotides read TGTGCCAGCAGCCTTACGGGACTAGAGATGATGAGGGGCTACACCTTC.

The chain couples TRBV5-4 to TRBJ1-1; a possible D gene is TRBD1 (6 bases). The germline V gene encodes CDR1 SGHNT and CDR2 YYREEE (reference sequence). The CDR3 length is 14 residues. V shed 4 bases and J shed 3 bases, with 13 bases lying between them. The CDR3 spells CASSPRGGDTEAFF. In DNA, the CDR3 is TGTGCCAGCAGCCCCAGGGGCGGTGACACTGAAGCTTTCTTT.

This chain links TRBV14 with TRBJ2-7; D unresolved. The V end lost 4 bases, the J end lost 5 bases, and 12 bases lay between the germline ends. This CDR3 is built from 13 residues. The V gene's germline CDR1 is SGHDN and CDR2 FVKESK. The CDR3 here is CASSRRLPHEQYF. In DNA, the CDR3 is TGTGCCAGCAGCCGTCGGCTCCCCCACGAGCAGTACTTC. The full variable domain, with the rest looked up from reference TRBV14 and TRBJ2-7, is EAGVTQFPSHSVIEKGQTVTLRCDPISGHDNLYWYRRVMGKEIKFLLHFVKESKQDESGMPNNRFLAERTGGTYSTLKVQPAELEDSGVYFCASSRRLPHEQYFGPGTRLTVT.

This clone was detected a few times. This chain links TRBV19 with TRBJ1-5, with a weak D call TRBD1 (5 bases). Trimming removed 9 bases from V and 2 bases from J, with 17 bases in between. Germline values: CDR1 LNHDA, CDR2 SQIVND (reference sequence). The CDR3 extends over 15 amino acids. In DNA, the CDR3 is TGTGCCAGCGTTGGGGTTAGGGGAGGCAATCAGCCCCAGCATTTT. As protein: CASVGVRGGNQPQHF.

The CDR3 DNA is TGTGCCAGCAGAACTAGCGGGAGGGCAGATACGCAGTATTTT. Its translation is CASRTSGRADTQYF. This sequence joins TRBV7-2 and TRBJ2-3; 13 bases are a match to TRBD2. CDR1 is SGHTA and CDR2 is FQGNSA in the germline V gene. Trimming cost V 6 bases and J 4 bases; bases outside gene matches: 1. This CDR3 comprises 14 residues.

V and J are TRBV2 and TRBJ2-7, with 7 bases that match TRBD1. The V gene's germline CDR1 is SNHLY and CDR2 FYNNEI. The CDR3 extends over 12 amino acids. The V and J ends lost 5 bases and 4 bases, in that order; junction bases with no gene match: 2. Here the CDR3 DNA reads TGTGCCAGCAGTAGGGGGCTTTACGAGCAGTACTTC. This translates into CASSRGLYEQYF.

This chain links TRBV7-3 with TRBJ1-1; D perhaps matches TRBD1 (5 bases). CDR1 SGHTA and CDR2 FQGTGA come from the germline V gene. The CDR3 has 12 residues. The ends were cut back, 8 bases at V and 7 bases at J, with 14 bases in the middle. CDR3 bases: TGTGCCAGCGGACCCGGGACGCGTGAAGCTTTCTTT. It is translated as CASGPGTREAFF.

The chain links TRBV29-1 to TRBJ2-2; D is unresolved. CDR3 length: 14 amino acids. With 3 bases removed from V and 2 bases from J, the gap between germline ends came to 10 bases. The germline V gene has CDR1 SQVTM and CDR2 ANQGSEA. CDR3 amino acids: CSVDIDRNTGELFF. For the CDR3, the DNA is TGCAGCGTTGATATTGACCGCAACACCGGGGAGCTGTTTTTT.

The chain has TRBV7-2 and TRBJ2-1, with D possibly TRBD2 on 5 matching bases. Germline CDR1 reads SGHTA; CDR2 reads FQGNSA. V lost 2 bases and J 3 bases, leaving 11 bases between the germline ends. The CDR3 extends over 15 amino acids. CDR3 sequence (DNA): TGTGCCAGCAGCTTATACGGGGAGAGCTACAATGAGCAGTTCTTC. Translating gives CASSLYGESYNEQFF.

The V call is TRBV6-1, the J call TRBJ1-2; D not certain. Trimming left V 5 bases short and J 8 bases short, with 15 bases between. The CDR3 totals 13 residues. Germline values: CDR1 MNHNS, CDR2 SASEGT. This chain's CDR3 is CASSTGGGLGYTF. CDR3 DNA: TGTGCCAGCAGTACCGGAGGTGGTTTAGGCTACACCTTC.

This chain joins TRBV14 and TRBJ1-3; no definite D call. The CDR3 is 14 residues long. Germline V gene data show CDR1 as SGHDN and CDR2 as FVKESK. Trimming left V 3 bases short and J 4 bases short, with 10 bases between. The CDR3 here is CASSHVVAGNTIYF. The CDR3 nucleotides read TGTGCCAGCAGCCATGTAGTAGCCGGAAACACCATATATTTT. Complete variable domain (other parts from reference TRBV14 and TRBJ1-3): EAGVTQFPSHSVIEKGQTVTLRCDPISGHDNLYWYRRVMGKEIKFLLHFVKESKQDESGMPNNRFLAERTGGTYSTLKVQPAELEDSGVYFCASSHVVAGNTIYFGEGSWLTVV.